This T cell receptor beta chain derives from a study of OX40 agonist ivuxolimab in advanced cancers. In the study overall: Treatment of patients was with ivuxolimab, an agonistic anti-OX40 (CD134) antibody. Under the entry rules, prior anti-PD-1, anti-PD-L1 or anti-CTLA-4 therapy was allowed, and around 40% had some. Notes on the study in general: At 0.1 to 3.0 mg/kg, CD4+ and CD8+ blood T cells expanded clonally by week 6.

Repertoires were generated with immunoSEQ multiplex PCR, while TCRdb's copy carries only in-frame clones and drops some. In the table there are tens of thousands of clones, over 75% of which are singletons. Note on this clone: Its antigen remains unidentified.

The study sampled blood at baseline, cycle 4 day 1, and cycle 7 day 1. CDR1 SGHVS and CDR2 FNYEAQ come from the germline V gene. After removal of 4 bases from V and 4 bases from J, the junction contained 13 bases not matched to a gene. This CDR3 has 18 amino acids. The rearrangement joins TRBV7-6 to TRBJ2-5; 12 nucleotides line up with TRBD1. The sample consisted of CD4+ or CD8+ T cells sorted from blood, taken in a trial of the OX40 agonist ivuxolimab. The sequence derives from an adult with an advanced solid tumor such as melanoma, head and neck, liver or kidney cancer. Written as DNA, the CDR3 is TGTGCCAGCAGCTCTCCGCGTGGGACAGGGGGCTTGCGAGAGACCCAGTACTTC. The encoded protein is CASSSPRGTGGLRETQYF.